Below, 18 T cell receptor beta chains from the same sample are listed, as sequenced in a study of T cells in Graves' hyperthyroidism and ophthalmopathy. Amplified regions were TCR beta CDR3 sequences from RNA transcripts. The TCR CDR3 was amplified in a first-round RT-PCR using the HTBI primer set. TCRdb reprocessed the multiplex PCR reads with MiXCR, giving one entry per CDR3 protein. The sample holds 380,000 or so distinct CDR3 sequences, about 14% seen once. The source material was blood. The source of these receptors is a man in his thirties or forties with Graves' hyperthyroidism that later progressed to Graves' ophthalmopathy.

This clonotype was counted between two and nine times. This chain uses TRBV30 with TRBJ1-5; possible D gene TRBD1, 5 bases. This CDR3 comprises 13 residues. Germline-derived CDR1 and CDR2 are GTSNPN and SVGIG (reference sequence). Trimming stripped 7 bases from V and 5 bases from J, with 15 bases between. In DNA, the CDR3 is TGTGCCTCGTCCAAAGGACAAGATCAGCCCCAGCATTTT. As protein: CASSKGQDQPQHF.

This clonotype turned up a few times. V is TRBV20-1 and J is TRBJ2-2, with TRBD2 matching over 10 bases. Trimming cost V 5 bases and J 3 bases; bases outside gene matches: 12. Per the germline V gene, CDR1 is DFQATT and CDR2 is SNEGSKA (reference sequence). The CDR3 sequence is 17 residues long. CDR3 DNA: TGCAGTGCTTGGACTAGCGGTACCCAGGCGGACACCGGGGAGCTGTTTTTT. It is translated as CSAWTSGTQADTGELFF.

Ten or more counts support this clonotype. V is TRBV28 and J is TRBJ1-4, with 9 bases fitting TRBD1. V lost 6 bases and J lost 9; bases outside the gene matches: 11. CDR3 length: 15 residues. Germline CDR1 is MDHEN and CDR2 is SYDVKM. The CDR3: CASRQPGQGGQKLFF. The CDR3 coding sequence is TGTGCCAGCAGGCAACCGGGACAGGGAGGTCAAAAACTGTTTTTT.

This clonotype was found many times. The CDR3 sequence: CASSSKTVNTGELFF. The CDR3 DNA reads as TGCGCCAGCAGCTCCAAGACAGTTAACACCGGGGAGCTGTTTTTT. The chain combines TRBV5-1 with TRBJ2-2; the D gene is possibly TRBD1 (5 bases). The CDR3 contains 15 residues. V was clipped by 3 bases and J by 2 bases, with 11 bases between them. CDR1 is SGHRS, CDR2 YFSETQ, per germline.

The chain has TRBV13 and TRBJ2-4; 9 bases match TRBD1. Germline values: CDR1 PRHDT, CDR2 FYEKMQ (reference sequence). V lost 1 base to trimming and J lost 11 bases; unmatched junction nucleotides: 3. The CDR3 loop spans 13 amino acids. The CDR3 sequence is CASSLETGGLQYF. CDR3 nucleotide sequence: TGTGCCAGCAGCTTAGAGACAGGGGGACTTCAGTACTTC.

This clonotype came up many times. The chain uses TRBV3-1 and TRBJ2-7; possible D gene TRBD2, 7 bases. From germline, CDR1 is LGHDT and CDR2 YNNKEL (reference sequence). Trimming took 3 bases from V and 6 from J, leaving 12 bases between them. The CDR3 extends over 13 amino acids. DNA of the CDR3: TGTGCCAGCAGCCATCGGGGGGCCTCCGAGCAGTACTTC. Translation: CASSHRGASEQYF.

This clonotype has at least ten counts. Relative to the germline gene, one junction end is altered; a read error may explain this. The chain joins TRBV11-3 to TRBJ2-2; perhaps TRBD1 as D (5 bases). Per germline, CDR1 SGHNT and CDR2 YENEEA. The CDR3 spans 15 residues. CDR3 loop: CASSLGQGNTGELFF. DNA for the CDR3: TGTGCCAGCAGTTTAGGTCAGGGGAACACCGGGGAGCTGTTTTTT.

V usage is TRBV27 and J usage is TRBJ1-6; no reliable D call. CDR1 is MNHEY, CDR2 SMNVEV, per germline (reference sequence). The CDR3 totals 14 residues. Trimming removed 7 bases at V and 6 bases at J, with 13 bases between. CDR3 sequence reads: CASTSGAGNSPLHF. The CDR3, as DNA: TGTGCCAGCACCTCAGGAGCGGGTAATTCACCCCTCCACTTT.

This clonotype was seen a handful of times. This sequence joins TRBV28 and TRBJ2-1; 9 nucleotides match TRBD2. V dropped 7 bases and J dropped 5; count of bases not matched to a gene: 6. Germline V gene sequence: CDR1 MDHEN, CDR2 SYDVKM. The CDR3 length is 14 residues. In DNA form, the CDR3 reads TGTGCCAGCAATCTAGCGGGGTTGGACAATGAGCAGTTCTTC. It is translated as CASNLAGLDNEQFF.

The table lists this clonotype with a few counts. V is TRBV18 and J is TRBJ2-2, with a weak D call TRBD2 (6 bases). V gave up 1 base and J gave up 0 bases, with 9 bases separating them. CDR1 is KGHSH, CDR2 LQKENI, per germline. CDR3 length: 16 residues. CDR3 DNA sequence: TGTGCCAGCTCACCACAAGGAGGGGCGAACACCGGGGAGCTGTTTTTT. Protein product: CASSPQGGANTGELFF.

This clonotype was recorded many times. The V gene is TRBV7-8, the J gene TRBJ1-1; D might be TRBD1 (6 bases). V was cut by 5 bases and J by 1 base, with 14 bases left in between. CDR1 is SGHVS and CDR2 is FQNEAQ in the germline V gene. This CDR3 has 15 amino acids. CDR3 loop: CASSPTGHSNTEAFF. The CDR3 coding sequence is TGTGCCAGCAGCCCGACAGGACATTCGAACACTGAAGCTTTCTTT.

This clonotype was seen many times. The rearrangement joins TRBV11-2 to TRBJ2-5; tentatively, D is TRBD1 (6 bases). The CDR3 spans 14 residues. CDR1 and CDR2 (germline): SGHAT, FQNNGV. Trimming left V 1 base short and J 6 bases short, with 12 bases between. The DNA for the CDR3 is TGTGCCAGCAGCTTAGGGCCCCAGGGGCAGACCCAGTACTTC. Protein sequence: CASSLGPQGQTQYF.

This clonotype was counted many times. This rearrangement joins TRBV12-3 or TRBV12-4 to TRBJ2-4; D is perhaps TRBD1 or TRBD2 (6 bases each). CDR3 length equals 17 residues. V lost 2 bases and J 1 base, leaving 15 bases between the germline ends. In DNA, the CDR3 is TGTGCCAGCAGTTTAATTATGGGGGGCCCTGCCAAAAACATTCAGTACTTC. It yields the protein CASSLIMGGPAKNIQYF.

This clonotype showed up many times. The gene calls are TRBV5-1 and TRBJ1-1; D uncertain. The CDR3 is 15 amino acids. The germline V gene has CDR1 SGHRS and CDR2 YFSETQ. V lost 1 base, J lost 2 bases, and 12 bases lay in between. The CDR3 nucleotides read TGCGCCAGCAGCTTGTACCGGGCGGGAAACACTGAAGCTTTCTTT. Protein: CASSLYRAGNTEAFF. The full variable domain, with the rest looked up from reference TRBV5-1 and TRBJ1-1, is KAGVTQTPRYLIKTRGQQVTLSCSPISGHRSVSWYQQTPGQGLQFLFEYFSETQRNKGNFPGRFSGRQFSNSRSEMNVSTLELGDSALYLCASSLYRAGNTEAFFGQGTRLTVV.

This clonotype was counted a few times. The chain employs TRBV13 and TRBJ2-2, with 9 bases that match TRBD1. In germline, CDR1 is PRHDT, CDR2 FYEKMQ (reference sequence). The CDR3 covers 15 residues. The V and J ends lost 5 bases and 5 bases, in that order; junction bases with no gene match: 6. CDR3 in DNA: TGTGCCAGCAGCCTTGGACAGGGGCGGACCGGGGAGCTGTTTTTT. This encodes CASSLGQGRTGELFF.

CDR3 sequence: CAGEANNTGDQETQYF. The CDR3 nucleotides read TGTGCCGGCGAGGCAAATAATACAGGGGACCAAGAGACCCAGTACTTC. V is TRBV6-1 and J is TRBJ2-5; TRBD1 matches 7 bases. Germline-derived CDR1 and CDR2 are MNHNS and SASEGT. With V trimmed by 11 bases and J by 0 bases, 15 bases remained unmatched. This CDR3 is built from 16 residues.

This clonotype was observed a handful of times. This rearrangement joins TRBV5-6 to TRBJ2-1; the D gene is possibly TRBD1 (6 bases). The V gene's germline CDR1 is SGHDT and CDR2 YYEEEE. This CDR3 region has 15 residues. V was clipped by 2 bases and J by 3 bases, with 12 bases between them. The CDR3 nucleotides are TGTGCCAGCAGCTTATTCTGGACAGACTACAATGAGCAGTTCTTC. Translating gives CASSLFWTDYNEQFF.

The chain is built from TRBV7-3 and TRBJ2-1, with a possible D match to TRBD2 (5 bases). The CDR3 totals 16 residues. Germline CDR1 SGHTA, CDR2 FQGTGA. V was pared by 5 bases and J by 0 bases, with 14 bases between. CDR3 amino acids: CASSPGGLASYNEQFF. DNA for the CDR3: TGTGCCAGCAGCCCCGGCGGGCTAGCCTCCTACAATGAGCAGTTCTTC. Based on the CDR3 plus reference TRBV7-3 and TRBJ2-1, the full variable domain is GAGVSQTPSNKVTEKGKYVELRCDPISGHTALYWYRQSLGQGPEFLIYFQGTGAADDSGLPNDRFFAVRPEGSVSTLKIQRTERGDSAVYLCASSPGGLASYNEQFFGPGTRLTVL.